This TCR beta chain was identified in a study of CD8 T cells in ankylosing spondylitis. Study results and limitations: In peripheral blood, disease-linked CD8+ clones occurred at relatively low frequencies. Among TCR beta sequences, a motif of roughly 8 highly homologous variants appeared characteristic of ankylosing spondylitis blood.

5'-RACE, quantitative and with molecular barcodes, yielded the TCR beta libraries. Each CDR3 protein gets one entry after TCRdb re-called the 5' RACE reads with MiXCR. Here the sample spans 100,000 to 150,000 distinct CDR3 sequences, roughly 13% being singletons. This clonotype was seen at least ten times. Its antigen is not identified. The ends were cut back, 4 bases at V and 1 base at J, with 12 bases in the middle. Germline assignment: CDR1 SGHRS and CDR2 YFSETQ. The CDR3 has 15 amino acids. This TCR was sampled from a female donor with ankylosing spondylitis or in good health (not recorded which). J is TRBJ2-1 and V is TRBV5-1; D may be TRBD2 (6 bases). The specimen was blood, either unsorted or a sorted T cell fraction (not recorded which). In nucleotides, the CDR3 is TGCGCCAGCAGCACCTTAGCGGAATCCTACAATGAGCAGTTCTTC. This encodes CASSTLAESYNEQFF. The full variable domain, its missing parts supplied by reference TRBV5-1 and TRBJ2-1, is KAGVTQTPRYLIKTRGQQVTLSCSPISGHRSVSWYQQTPGQGLQFLFEYFSETQRNKGNFPGRFSGRQFSNSRSEMNVSTLELGDSALYLCASSTLAESYNEQFFGPGTRLTVL.